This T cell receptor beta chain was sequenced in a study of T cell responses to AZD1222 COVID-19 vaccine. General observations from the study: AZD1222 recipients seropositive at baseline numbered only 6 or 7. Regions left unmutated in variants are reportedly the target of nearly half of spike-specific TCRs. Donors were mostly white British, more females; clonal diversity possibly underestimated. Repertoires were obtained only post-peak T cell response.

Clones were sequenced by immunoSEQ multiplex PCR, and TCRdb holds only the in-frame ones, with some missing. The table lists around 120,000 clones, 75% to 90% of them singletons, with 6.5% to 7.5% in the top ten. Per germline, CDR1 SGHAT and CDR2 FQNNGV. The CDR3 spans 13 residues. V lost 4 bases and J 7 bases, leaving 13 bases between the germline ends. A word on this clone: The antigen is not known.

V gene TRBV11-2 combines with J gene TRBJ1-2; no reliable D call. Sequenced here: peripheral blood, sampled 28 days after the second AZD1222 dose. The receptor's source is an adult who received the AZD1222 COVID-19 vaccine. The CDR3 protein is CASSSRRRTGYTF. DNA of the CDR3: TGTGCCAGCAGCTCGAGGCGGCGGACTGGCTACACCTTC.